One and the same sample provided the 2 T cell receptor beta chains below, sequenced in a study of cytomegalovirus exposure and HLA in healthy donors. Use of 60 Vbeta and 13 Jbeta primers characterized the PCR. TCRdb keeps only in-frame clones here, not all; method: immunoSEQ multiplex PCR. The sample records 150,000 to 200,000 clones, more than 70% being singletons. The sample taken for sequencing was PBMCs. The receptor set was obtained from a boy younger than 18 in good health and CMV-seronegative.

The genes are TRBV30 and TRBJ1-1; TRBD1 is a possible D gene (5 bases). CDR1 is GTSNPN and CDR2 is SVGIG in the germline V gene (reference sequence). The CDR3 has 13 amino acids. Deletions cut 4 bases from V and 5 bases from J, with 14 bases between. CDR3 region: CAWNKGLGTEAFF. The CDR3 DNA sequence: TGTGCCTGGAATAAGGGGTTAGGAACTGAAGCTTTCTTT.

The rearrangement links TRBV15 to TRBJ1-2; 9 bases map to TRBD1. Germline CDR1 LNHNV, CDR2 YYDKDF (reference sequence). This CDR3 has 16 residues. Trimming removed 2 bases from V and 3 bases from J; junction bases left unmatched: 7. Here the CDR3 DNA reads TGTGCCACCAGCAGATTAGACAGGGGGGTCGACTATGGCTACACCTTC. It encodes CATSRLDRGVDYGYTF.